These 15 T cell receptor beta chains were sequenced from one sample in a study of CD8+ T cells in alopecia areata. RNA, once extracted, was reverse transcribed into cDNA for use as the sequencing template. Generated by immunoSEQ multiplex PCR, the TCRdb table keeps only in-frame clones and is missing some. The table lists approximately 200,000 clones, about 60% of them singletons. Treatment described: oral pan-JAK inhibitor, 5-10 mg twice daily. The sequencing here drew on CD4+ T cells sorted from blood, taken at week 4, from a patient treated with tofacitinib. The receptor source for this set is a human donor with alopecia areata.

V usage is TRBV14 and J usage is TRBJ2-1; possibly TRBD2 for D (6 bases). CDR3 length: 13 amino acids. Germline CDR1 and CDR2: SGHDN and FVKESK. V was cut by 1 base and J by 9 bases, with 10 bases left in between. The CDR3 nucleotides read TGTGCCAGCAGCCAAGTTAGGGGAGGTGAGCAGTTCTTC. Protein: CASSQVRGGEQFF.

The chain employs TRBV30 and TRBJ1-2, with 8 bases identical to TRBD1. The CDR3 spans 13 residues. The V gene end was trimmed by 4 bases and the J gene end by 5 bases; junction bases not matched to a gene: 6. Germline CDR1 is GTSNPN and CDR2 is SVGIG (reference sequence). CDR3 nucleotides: TGTGCCTGGATTCAGGGGGCGAGGTATGGCTACACCTTC. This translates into CAWIQGARYGYTF.

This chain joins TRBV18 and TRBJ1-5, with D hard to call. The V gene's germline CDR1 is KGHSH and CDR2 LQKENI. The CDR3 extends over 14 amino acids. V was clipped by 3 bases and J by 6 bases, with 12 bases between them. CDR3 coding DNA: TGTGCCAGCTCACCGGCGAGAGTGGGTCAGCCCCAGCATTTT. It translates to CASSPARVGQPQHF.

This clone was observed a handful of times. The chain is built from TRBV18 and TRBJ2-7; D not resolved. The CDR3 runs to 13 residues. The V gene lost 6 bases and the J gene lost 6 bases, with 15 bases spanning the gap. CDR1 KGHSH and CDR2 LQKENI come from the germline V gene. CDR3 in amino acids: CASSRLSKGEQYF. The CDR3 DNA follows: TGTGCCAGCTCGCGCCTAAGTAAGGGCGAGCAGTACTTC.

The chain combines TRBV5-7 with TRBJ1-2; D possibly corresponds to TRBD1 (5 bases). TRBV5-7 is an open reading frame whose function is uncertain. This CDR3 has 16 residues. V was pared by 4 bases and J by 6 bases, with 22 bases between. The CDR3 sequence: CASSQPPGRPCHGYTF. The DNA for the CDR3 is TGTGCCAGCAGCCAACCCCCGGGACGGCCGTGCCATGGCTACACCTTC.

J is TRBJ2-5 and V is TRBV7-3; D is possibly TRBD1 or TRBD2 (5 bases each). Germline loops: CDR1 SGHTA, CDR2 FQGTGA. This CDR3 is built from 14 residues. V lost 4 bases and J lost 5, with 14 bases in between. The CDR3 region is CASSSGTGRETQYF. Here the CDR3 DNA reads TGTGCCAGCAGCTCCGGGACGGGAAGGGAGACCCAGTACTTC.

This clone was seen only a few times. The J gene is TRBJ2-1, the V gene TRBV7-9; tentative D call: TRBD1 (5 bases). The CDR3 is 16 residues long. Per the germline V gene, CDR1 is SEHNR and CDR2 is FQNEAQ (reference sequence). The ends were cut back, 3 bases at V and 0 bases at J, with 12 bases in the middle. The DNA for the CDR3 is TGTGCCAGCAGCTTTGGTTCAGGGCGCTCCTACAATGAGCAGTTCTTC. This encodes CASSFGSGRSYNEQFF.

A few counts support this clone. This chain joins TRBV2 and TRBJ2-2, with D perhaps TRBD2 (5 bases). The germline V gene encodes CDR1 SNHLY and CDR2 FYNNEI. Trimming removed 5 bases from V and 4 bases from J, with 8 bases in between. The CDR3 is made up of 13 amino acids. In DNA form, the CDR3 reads TGTGCCAGCAGTACGGGAATCACCGGGGAGCTGTTTTTT. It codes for CASSTGITGELFF.

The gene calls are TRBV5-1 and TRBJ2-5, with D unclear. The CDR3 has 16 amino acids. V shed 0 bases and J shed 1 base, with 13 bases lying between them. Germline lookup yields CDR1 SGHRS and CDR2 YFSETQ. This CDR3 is CASSLAVPDGQETQYF. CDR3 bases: TGCGCCAGCAGCTTGGCTGTCCCGGACGGCCAAGAGACCCAGTACTTC.

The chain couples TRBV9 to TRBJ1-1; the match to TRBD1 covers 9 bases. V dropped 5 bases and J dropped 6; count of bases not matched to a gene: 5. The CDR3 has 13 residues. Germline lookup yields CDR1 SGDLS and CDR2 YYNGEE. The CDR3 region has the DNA TGTGCCAGCAGTGGGACAGGGAGGGCTGAAGCTTTCTTT. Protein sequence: CASSGTGRAEAFF.

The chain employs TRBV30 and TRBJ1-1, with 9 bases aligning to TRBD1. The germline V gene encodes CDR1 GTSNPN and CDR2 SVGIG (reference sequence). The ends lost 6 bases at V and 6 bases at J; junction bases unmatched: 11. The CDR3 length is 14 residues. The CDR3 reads CACPRTGAFAEAFF. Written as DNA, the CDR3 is TGTGCCTGCCCGAGGACAGGGGCCTTCGCTGAAGCTTTCTTT.

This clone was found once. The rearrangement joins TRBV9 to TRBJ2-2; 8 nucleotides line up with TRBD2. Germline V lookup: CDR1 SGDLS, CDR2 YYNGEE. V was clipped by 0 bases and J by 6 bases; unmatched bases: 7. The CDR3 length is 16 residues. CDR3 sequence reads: CASSVATRGGPGELFF. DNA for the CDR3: TGTGCCAGCAGCGTAGCTACCCGGGGGGGCCCCGGGGAGCTGTTTTTT.

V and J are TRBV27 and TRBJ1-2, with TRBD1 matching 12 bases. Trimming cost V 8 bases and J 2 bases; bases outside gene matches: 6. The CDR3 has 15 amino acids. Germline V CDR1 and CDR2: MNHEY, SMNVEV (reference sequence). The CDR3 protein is CASRDRGLPNYGYTF. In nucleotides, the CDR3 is TGTGCCAGCCGGGACAGGGGGCTTCCAAACTATGGCTACACCTTC.

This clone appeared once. CDR3 coding DNA: TGTGCCTGGAGTGTACGGGGGGAAGGCTACACCTTC. As protein: CAWSVRGEGYTF. This chain joins TRBV30 and TRBJ1-2, with a weak D call TRBD1 (5 bases). The CDR3 length is 12 residues. The V and J ends lost 0 bases and 8 bases respectively, with 10 bases between them. Germline CDR1 reads GTSNPN; CDR2 reads SVGIG (reference sequence).

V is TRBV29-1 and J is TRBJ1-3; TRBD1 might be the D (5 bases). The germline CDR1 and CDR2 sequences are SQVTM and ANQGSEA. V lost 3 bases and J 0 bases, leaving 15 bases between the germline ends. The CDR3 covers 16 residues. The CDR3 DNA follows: TGCAGCGTTGAGGGGCCGGGAATGAGCTCTGGAAACACCATATATTTT. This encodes CSVEGPGMSSGNTIYF.